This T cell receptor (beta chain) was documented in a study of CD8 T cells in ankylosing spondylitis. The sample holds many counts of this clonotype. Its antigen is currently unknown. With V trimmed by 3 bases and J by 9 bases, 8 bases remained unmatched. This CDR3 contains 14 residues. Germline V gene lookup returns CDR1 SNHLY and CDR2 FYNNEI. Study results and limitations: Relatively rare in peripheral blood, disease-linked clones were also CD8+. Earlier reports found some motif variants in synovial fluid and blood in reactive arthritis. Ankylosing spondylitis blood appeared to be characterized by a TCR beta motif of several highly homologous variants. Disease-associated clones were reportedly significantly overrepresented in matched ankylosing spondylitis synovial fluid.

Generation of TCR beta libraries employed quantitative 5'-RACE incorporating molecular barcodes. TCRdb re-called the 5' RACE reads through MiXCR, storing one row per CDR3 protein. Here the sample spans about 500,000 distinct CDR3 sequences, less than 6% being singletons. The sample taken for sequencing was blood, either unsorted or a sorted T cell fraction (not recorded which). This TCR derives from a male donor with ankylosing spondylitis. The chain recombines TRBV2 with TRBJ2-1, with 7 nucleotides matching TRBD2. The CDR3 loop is CASSETSSKTEQFF. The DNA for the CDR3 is TGTGCCAGCAGTGAGACTAGCAGCAAGACTGAGCAGTTCTTC.